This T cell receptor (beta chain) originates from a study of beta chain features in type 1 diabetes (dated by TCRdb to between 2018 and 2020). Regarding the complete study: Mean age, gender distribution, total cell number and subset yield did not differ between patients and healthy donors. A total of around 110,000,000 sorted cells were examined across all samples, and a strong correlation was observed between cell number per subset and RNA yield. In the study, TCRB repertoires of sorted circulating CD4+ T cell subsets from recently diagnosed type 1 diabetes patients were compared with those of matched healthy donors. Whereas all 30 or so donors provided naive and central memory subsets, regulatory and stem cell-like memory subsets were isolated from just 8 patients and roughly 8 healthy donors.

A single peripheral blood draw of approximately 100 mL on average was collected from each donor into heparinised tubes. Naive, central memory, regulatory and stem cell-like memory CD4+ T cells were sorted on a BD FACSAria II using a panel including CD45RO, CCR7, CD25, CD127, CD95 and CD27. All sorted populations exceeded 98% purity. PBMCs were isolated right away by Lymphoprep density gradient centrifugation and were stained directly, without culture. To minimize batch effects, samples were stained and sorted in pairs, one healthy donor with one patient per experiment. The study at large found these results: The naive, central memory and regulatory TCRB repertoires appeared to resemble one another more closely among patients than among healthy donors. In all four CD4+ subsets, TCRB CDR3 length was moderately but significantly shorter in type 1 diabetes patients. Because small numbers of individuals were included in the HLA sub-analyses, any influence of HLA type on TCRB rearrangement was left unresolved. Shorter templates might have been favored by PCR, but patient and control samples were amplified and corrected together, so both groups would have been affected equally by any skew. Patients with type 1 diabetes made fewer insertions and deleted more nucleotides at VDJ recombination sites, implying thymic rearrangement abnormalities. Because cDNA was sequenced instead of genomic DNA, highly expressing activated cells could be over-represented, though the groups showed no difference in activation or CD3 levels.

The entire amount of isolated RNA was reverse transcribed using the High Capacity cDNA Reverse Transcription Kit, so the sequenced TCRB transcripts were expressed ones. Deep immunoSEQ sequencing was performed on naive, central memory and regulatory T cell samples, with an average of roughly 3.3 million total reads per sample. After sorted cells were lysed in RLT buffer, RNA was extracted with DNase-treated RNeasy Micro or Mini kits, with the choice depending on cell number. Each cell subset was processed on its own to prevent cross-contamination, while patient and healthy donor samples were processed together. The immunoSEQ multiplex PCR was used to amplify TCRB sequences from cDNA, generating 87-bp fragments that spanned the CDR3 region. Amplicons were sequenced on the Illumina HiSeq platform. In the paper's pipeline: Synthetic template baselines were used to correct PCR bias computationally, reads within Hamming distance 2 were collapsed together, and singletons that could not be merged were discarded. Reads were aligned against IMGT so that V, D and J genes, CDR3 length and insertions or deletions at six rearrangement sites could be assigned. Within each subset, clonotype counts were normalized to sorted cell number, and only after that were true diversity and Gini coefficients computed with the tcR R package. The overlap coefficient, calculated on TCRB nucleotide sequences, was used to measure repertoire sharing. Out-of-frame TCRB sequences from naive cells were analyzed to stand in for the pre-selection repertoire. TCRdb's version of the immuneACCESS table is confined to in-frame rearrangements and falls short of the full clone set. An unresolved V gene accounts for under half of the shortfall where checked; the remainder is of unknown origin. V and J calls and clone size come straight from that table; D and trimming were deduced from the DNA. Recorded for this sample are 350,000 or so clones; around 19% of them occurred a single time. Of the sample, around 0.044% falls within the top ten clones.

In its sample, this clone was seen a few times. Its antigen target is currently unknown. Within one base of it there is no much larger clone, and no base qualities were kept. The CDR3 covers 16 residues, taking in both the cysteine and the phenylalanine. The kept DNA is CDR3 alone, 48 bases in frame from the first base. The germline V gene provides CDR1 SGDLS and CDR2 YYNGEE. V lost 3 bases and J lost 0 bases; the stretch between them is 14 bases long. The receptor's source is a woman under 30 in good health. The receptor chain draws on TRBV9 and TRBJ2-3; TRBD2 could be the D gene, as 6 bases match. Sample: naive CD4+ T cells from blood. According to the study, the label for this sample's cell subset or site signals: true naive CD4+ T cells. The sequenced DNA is TGTGCCAGCAGCGCGGGACTGTCGACTAGCACAGATACGCAGTATTTT. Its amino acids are CASSAGLSTSTDTQYF.